Below, 21 T cell receptor beta chains from the same sample are listed, as sequenced in a study of monozygotic twins with inflammatory bowel disease. From its re-call of the 5' RACE reads, TCRdb lists each CDR3 protein once, without DNA. Here the sample table reports around 140,000 distinct CDR3 sequences. The sequenced material came from blood. Receptor source: a human donor with ulcerative colitis or Crohn's disease, or a healthy co-twin of an affected twin (not recorded which).

The chain employs TRBV7-9 and TRBJ2-3; TCRdb's assignment of TRBD2 cannot be checked, as there is no DNA. The CDR3 length is 17 residues. Germline loops: CDR1 SEHNR, CDR2 FQNEAQ (reference sequence). CDR3 residues: CASSRSSGGASTDTQYF.

CDR3 amino acids: CASSYRLDYEQYF. The chain combines TRBV5-1 with TRBJ2-7. The CDR3 length is 13 residues. From germline, CDR1 is SGHRS and CDR2 YFSETQ.

J is TRBJ1-2 and V is TRBV4-2; the TCRdb call, TRBD1, lacks DNA for checking. The CDR3 has 16 residues. Germline lookup yields CDR1 LGHNA and CDR2 YNFKEQ. CDR3 region: CASSSPDRLRESGYTF.

The chain carries TRBV6-1 and TRBJ2-7; TCRdb picks TRBD1, but there is no DNA to check that call. The CDR3 loop spans 15 amino acids. The V gene's germline CDR1 is MNHNS and CDR2 SASEGT. The CDR3 loop reads CASSEDGTGGYEQYF.

V and J are TRBV5-1 and TRBJ1-2. The CDR3 loop spans 13 amino acids. The germline gives CDR1 SGHRS, CDR2 YFSETQ. CDR3 protein: CASSLGSGYGYTF.

The chain carries TRBV2 and TRBJ2-5; TCRdb calls TRBD2, which cannot be checked without DNA. The CDR3 consists of 12 residues. Germline V gives CDR1 SNHLY, CDR2 FYNNEI. The CDR3 protein is CASQTSSETQYF.

The chain couples TRBV28 to TRBJ2-7. The CDR3 has 14 residues. Germline V CDR1 and CDR2: MDHEN, SYDVKM. This CDR3 reads CASRGAGGTWEQYF. The full variable domain, its missing parts supplied by reference TRBV28 and TRBJ2-7, is DVKVTQSSRYLVKRTGEKVFLECVQDMDHENMFWYRQDPGLGLRLIYFSYDVKMKEKGDIPEGYSVSREKKERFSLILESASTNQTSMYLCASRGAGGTWEQYFGPGTRLTVT.

The chain combines TRBV20-1 with TRBJ2-5; the D call from TCRdb, TRBD1, cannot be confirmed without DNA. The CDR3 loop spans 12 amino acids. Germline CDR1 DFQATT, CDR2 SNEGSKA (reference sequence). CDR3 sequence: CSAGGRGETQYF.

V is TRBV20-1 and J is TRBJ2-3; TCRdb picks TRBD2, but there is no DNA to check that call. Germline V gene data show CDR1 as DFQATT and CDR2 as SNEGSKA (reference sequence). The CDR3 contains 17 residues. The CDR3 sequence is CSARDRAPPLGTDTQYF.

The chain couples TRBV19 to TRBJ1-1; TCRdb names TRBD1, which stays unverified in the absence of DNA. The CDR3 extends over 17 amino acids. The germline CDR1 and CDR2 sequences are LNHDA and SQIVND (reference sequence). This CDR3 is CASSIDPPAGMNTEAFF.

The V call is TRBV4-2, the J call TRBJ2-1; TCRdb selects TRBD2, and the lack of DNA leaves this call unchecked. Germline V CDR1 and CDR2: LGHNA, YNFKEQ. The CDR3 loop spans 12 amino acids. The CDR3 loop is CASSQQGRVVFF.

The chain couples TRBV7-3 to TRBJ2-7; as DNA is missing, the TRBD1 call by TCRdb cannot be tested. Germline V CDR1 and CDR2: SGHTA, FQGTGA. The CDR3 is made up of 14 amino acids. CDR3 region: CASSTMTGRREQYF. The full variable domain, rest sourced from reference TRBV7-3 and TRBJ2-7, is GAGVSQTPSNKVTEKGKYVELRCDPISGHTALYWYRQSLGQGPEFLIYFQGTGAADDSGLPNDRFFAVRPEGSVSTLKIQRTERGDSAVYLCASSTMTGRREQYFGPGTRLTVT.

The V and J genes are TRBV2 and TRBJ2-3. The CDR3 has 16 amino acids. Germline CDR1 and CDR2: SNHLY and FYNNEI. The CDR3 sequence: CASSDRGTRPTDTQYF.

The J gene is TRBJ2-2, the V gene TRBV7-9; TCRdb names TRBD2, which stays unverified in the absence of DNA. Germline assignment: CDR1 SEHNR and CDR2 FQNEAQ (reference sequence). The CDR3 runs to 17 residues. The CDR3 is CASSLSPSGQNTGELFF.

The chain has TRBV30 and TRBJ2-7; absent DNA, TCRdb's TRBD1 call cannot be checked. CDR3 length: 14 amino acids. Germline assignment: CDR1 GTSNPN and CDR2 SVGIG (reference sequence). This CDR3 reads CAWSAGTGDYEQYF.

This rearrangement joins TRBV10-3 to TRBJ1-4; TCRdb's D call, TRBD1, is unchecked because there is no DNA. Germline CDR1 is ENHRY and CDR2 is SYGVKD. CDR3 size: 17 residues. The CDR3: CAISENRGRATNEKLFF.

This sequence joins TRBV11-2 and TRBJ2-6; TCRdb's D gene call, TRBD1, goes unchecked for lack of DNA. Germline V gene data show CDR1 as SGHAT and CDR2 as FQNNGV. The CDR3 is 18 residues long. CDR3 protein: CASSSTHPRHSGANVLTF.

The V call is TRBV5-1, the J call TRBJ1-5; TCRdb's D gene call, TRBD1, goes unchecked for lack of DNA. Per germline, CDR1 SGHRS and CDR2 YFSETQ. This CDR3 comprises 14 residues. This chain's CDR3 is CASSPGDSNQPQHF.

The V and J genes are TRBV18 and TRBJ2-3; checking the TCRdb D call of TRBD1 is not possible without DNA. Germline V gives CDR1 KGHSH, CDR2 LQKENI. The CDR3 loop spans 17 amino acids. The CDR3 sequence: CASSPQRTAHRFNTQYF.

CDR3 in amino acids: CASSLIGASGGVAQYF. J is TRBJ2-5 and V is TRBV27; the TRBD2 assignment by TCRdb is unverifiable without DNA. The CDR3 sequence is 16 residues long. Per the germline V gene, CDR1 is MNHEY and CDR2 is SMNVEV (reference sequence).

The chain joins TRBV20-1 to TRBJ1-2; TCRdb returns TRBD1, unconfirmable since there is no DNA. CDR1 is DFQATT, CDR2 SNEGSKA, per germline (reference sequence). CDR3 size: 16 residues. CDR3 protein: CSAHGWQGATNYGYTF.